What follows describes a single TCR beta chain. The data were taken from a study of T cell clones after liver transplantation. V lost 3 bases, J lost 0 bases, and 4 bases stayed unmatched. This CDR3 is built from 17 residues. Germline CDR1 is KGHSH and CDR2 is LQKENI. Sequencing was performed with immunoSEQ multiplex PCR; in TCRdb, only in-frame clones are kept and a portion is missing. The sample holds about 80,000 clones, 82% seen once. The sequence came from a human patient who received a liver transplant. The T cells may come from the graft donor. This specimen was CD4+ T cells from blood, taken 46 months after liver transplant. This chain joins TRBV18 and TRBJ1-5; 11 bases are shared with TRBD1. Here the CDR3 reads CASSPGQGVYSNQPQHF. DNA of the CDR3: TGTGCCAGCTCACCGGGACAGGGGGTTTATAGCAATCAGCCCCAGCATTTT.